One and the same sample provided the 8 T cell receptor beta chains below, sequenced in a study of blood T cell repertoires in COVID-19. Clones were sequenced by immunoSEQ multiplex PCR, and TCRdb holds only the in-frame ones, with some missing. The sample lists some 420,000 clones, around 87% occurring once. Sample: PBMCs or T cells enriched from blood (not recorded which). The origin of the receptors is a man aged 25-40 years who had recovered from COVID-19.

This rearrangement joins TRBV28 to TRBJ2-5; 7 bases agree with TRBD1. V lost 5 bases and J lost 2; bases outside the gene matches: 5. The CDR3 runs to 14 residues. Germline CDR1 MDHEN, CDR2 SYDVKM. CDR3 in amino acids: CASSPGQVQETQYF. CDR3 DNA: TGTGCCAGCAGTCCCGGACAGGTTCAAGAGACCCAGTACTTC.

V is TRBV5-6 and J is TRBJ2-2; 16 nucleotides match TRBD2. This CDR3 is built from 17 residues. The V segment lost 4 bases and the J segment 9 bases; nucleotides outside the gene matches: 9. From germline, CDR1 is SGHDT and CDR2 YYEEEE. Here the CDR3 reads CASSKTGLAGGPRELFF. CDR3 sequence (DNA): TGTGCCAGCAGCAAAACGGGACTAGCGGGAGGGCCCAGGGAGCTGTTTTTT.

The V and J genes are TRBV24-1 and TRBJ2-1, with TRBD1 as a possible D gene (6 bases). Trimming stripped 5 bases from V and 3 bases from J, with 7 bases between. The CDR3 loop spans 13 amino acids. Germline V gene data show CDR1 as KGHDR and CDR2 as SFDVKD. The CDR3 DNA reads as TGTGCCACCAGTGGGACAGACTACAATGAGCAGTTCTTC. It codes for CATSGTDYNEQFF.

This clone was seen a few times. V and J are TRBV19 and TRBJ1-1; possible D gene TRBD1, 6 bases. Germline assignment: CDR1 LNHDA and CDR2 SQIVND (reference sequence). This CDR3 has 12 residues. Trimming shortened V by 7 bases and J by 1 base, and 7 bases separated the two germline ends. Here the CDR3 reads CASKGGNTEAFF. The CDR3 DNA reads TGTGCCAGTAAAGGGGGGAACACTGAAGCTTTCTTT.

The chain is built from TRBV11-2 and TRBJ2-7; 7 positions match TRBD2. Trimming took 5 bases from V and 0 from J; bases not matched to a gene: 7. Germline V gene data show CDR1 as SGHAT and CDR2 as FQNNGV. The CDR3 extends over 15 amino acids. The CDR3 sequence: CASSPAGALSYEQYF. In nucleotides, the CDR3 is TGTGCCAGCAGCCCCGCGGGAGCCCTCTCCTACGAGCAGTACTTC. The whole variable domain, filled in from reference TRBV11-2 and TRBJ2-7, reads EAGVAQSPRYKIIEKRQSVAFWCNPISGHATLYWYQQILGQGPKLLIQFQNNGVVDDSQLPKDRFSAERLKGVDSTLKIQPAKLEDSAVYLCASSPAGALSYEQYFGPGTRLTVT.

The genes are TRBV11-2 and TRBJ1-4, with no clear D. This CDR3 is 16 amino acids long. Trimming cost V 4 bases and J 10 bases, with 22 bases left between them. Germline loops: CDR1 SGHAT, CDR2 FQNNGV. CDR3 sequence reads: CASSSIEKAGSGKLFF. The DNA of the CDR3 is TGTGCCAGCAGCTCTATAGAGAAGGCGGGCTCCGGAAAACTGTTTTTT.

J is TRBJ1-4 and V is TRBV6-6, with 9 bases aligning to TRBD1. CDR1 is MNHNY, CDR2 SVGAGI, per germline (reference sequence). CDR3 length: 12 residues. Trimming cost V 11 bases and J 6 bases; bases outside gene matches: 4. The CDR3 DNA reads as TGTGCCGTTCGGACAGGGGATGAAAAACTGTTTTTT. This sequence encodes CAVRTGDEKLFF.

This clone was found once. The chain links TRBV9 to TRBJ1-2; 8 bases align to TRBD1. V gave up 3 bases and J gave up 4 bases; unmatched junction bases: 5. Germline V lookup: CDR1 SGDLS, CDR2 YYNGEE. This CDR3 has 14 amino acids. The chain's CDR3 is CASSARQGTYGYTF. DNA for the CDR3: TGTGCCAGCAGCGCCCGACAGGGGACCTATGGCTACACCTTC.